This T cell receptor (beta chain) emerged from a study of T-cell memory formation after mild COVID-19. TCRdb re-called the 5' RACE reads through MiXCR, storing one row per CDR3 protein. The sample carries around 200,000 distinct CDR3 sequences, 8% to 11% recorded once. The TCR comes from a man aged 18-30 years who had mild COVID-19 (a few samples of this study predate the infection). Cell type and time point are not known. Sequenced: PBMCs or a T cell subset sorted from them (not recorded which).

The CDR3 reads CASRDYRGGRDTQYF. In DNA, the CDR3 is TGTGCCAGCAGAGACTACAGGGGAGGAAGAGATACGCAGTATTTT. V gene TRBV27 combines with J gene TRBJ2-3; TRBD1 is a possible D gene (7 bases). Deletions cut 6 bases from V and 5 bases from J, with 18 bases between. Germline V CDR1 and CDR2: MNHEY, SMNVEV (reference sequence). The CDR3 has 15 residues.